The clone carrying this T cell receptor (beta chain) has only a few counts. Amplified TCR beta CDR3 regions came from RNA transcripts. During a first-round RT-PCR of the TCR CDR3, the HTBI primer set was used. One entry per CDR3 protein, called by TCRdb with MiXCR from the multiplex PCR reads. The sample lists hundreds of thousands of distinct CDR3 sequences; around 13% were seen once. The sample belongs to a study of T cells in Graves' hyperthyroidism and ophthalmopathy. This clonotype was obtained from a woman under 30 with Graves' hyperthyroidism. The specimen sequenced was blood.

CDR3 sequence reads: CASSLAPGQKAYEQYF. DNA of the CDR3: TGTGCCAGCAGCTTAGCGCCGGGACAGAAAGCCTACGAGCAGTACTTC. The J gene is TRBJ2-7, the V gene TRBV7-9; 7 nucleotides match TRBD1. The CDR3 is 16 amino acids. Germline lookup yields CDR1 SEHNR and CDR2 FQNEAQ (reference sequence). V gave up 0 bases and J gave up 2 bases; unmatched junction bases: 7.